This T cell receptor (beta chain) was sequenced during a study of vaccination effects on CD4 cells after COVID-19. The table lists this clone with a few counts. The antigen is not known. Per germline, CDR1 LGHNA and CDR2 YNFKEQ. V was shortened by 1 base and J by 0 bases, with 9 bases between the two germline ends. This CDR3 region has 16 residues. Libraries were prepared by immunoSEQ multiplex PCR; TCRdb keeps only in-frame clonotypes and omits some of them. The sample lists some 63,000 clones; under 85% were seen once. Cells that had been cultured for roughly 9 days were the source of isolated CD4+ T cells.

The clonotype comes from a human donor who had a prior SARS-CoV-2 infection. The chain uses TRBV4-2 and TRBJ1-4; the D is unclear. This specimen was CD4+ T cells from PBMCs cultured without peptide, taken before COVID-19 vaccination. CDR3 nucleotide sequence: TGTGCCAGCAGCCAAGCGGCAGCCGCAACTAATGAAAAACTGTTTTTT. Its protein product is CASSQAAAATNEKLFF.